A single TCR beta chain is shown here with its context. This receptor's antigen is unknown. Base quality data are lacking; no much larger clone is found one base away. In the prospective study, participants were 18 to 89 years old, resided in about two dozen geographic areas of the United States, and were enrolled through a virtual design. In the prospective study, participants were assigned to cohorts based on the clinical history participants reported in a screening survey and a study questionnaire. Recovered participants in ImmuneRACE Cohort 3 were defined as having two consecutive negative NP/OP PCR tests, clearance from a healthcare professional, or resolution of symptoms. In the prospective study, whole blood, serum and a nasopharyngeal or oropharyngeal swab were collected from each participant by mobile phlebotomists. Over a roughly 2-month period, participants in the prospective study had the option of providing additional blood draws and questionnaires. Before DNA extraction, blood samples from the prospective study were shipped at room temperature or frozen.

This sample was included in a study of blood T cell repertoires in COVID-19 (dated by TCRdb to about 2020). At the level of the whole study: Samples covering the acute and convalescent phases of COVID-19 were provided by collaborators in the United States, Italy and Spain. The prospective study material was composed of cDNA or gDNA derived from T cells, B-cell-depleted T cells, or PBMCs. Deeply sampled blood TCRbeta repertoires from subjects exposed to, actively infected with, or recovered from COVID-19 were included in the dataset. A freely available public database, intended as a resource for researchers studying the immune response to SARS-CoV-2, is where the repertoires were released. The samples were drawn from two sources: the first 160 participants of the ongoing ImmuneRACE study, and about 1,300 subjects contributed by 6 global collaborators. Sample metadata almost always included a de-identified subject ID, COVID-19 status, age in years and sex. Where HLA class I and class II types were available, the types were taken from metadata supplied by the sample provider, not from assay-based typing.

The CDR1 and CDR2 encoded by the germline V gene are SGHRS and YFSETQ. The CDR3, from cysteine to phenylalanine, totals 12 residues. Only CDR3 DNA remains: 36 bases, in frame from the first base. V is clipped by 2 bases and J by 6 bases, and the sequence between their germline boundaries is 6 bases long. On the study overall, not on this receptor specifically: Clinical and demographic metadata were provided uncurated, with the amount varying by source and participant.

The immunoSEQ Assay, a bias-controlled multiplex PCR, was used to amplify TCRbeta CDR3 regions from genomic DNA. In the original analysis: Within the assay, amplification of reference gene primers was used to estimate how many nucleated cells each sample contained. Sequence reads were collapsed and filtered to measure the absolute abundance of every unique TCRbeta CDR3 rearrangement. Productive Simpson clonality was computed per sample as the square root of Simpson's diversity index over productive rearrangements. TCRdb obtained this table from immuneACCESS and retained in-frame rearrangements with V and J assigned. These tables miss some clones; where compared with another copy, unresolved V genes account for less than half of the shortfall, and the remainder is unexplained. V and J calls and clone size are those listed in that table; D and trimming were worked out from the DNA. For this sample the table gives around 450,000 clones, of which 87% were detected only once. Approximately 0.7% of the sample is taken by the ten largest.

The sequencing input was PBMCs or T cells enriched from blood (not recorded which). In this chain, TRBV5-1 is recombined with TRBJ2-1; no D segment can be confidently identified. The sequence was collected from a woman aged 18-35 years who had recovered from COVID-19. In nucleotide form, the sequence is TGCGCCAGCAGCTTAGGAGCCAATGAGCAGTTCTTC. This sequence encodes CASSLGANEQFF.